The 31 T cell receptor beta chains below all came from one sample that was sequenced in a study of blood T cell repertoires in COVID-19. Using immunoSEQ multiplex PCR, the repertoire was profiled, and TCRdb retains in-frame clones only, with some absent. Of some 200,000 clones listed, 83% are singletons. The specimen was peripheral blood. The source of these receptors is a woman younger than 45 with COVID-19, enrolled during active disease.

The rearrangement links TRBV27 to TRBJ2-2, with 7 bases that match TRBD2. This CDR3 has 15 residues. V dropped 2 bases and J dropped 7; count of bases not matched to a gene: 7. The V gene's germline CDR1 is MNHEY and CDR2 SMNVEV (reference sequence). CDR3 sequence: CASSLTTWGGGELFF. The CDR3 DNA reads TGTGCCAGCAGTTTAACCACTTGGGGGGGCGGGGAGCTGTTTTTT.

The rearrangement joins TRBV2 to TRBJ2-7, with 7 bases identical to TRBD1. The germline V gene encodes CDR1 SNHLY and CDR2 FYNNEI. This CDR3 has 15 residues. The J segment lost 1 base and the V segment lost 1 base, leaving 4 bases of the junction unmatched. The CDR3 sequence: CASSEGQGGSYEQYF. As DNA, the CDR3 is TGTGCCAGCAGTGAAGGACAGGGTGGTTCCTACGAGCAGTACTTC.

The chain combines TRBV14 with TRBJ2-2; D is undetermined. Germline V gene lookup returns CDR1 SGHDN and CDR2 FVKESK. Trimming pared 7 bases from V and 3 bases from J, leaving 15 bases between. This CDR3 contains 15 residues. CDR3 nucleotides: TGTGCCAGCACCGTCCCCCAAGAGGACACCGGGGAGCTGTTTTTT. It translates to CASTVPQEDTGELFF.

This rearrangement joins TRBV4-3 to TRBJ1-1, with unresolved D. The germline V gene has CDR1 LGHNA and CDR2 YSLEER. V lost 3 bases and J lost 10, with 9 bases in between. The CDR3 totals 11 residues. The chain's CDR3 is CASSQASRAFF. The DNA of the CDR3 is TGCGCCAGCAGCCAGGCCTCTCGAGCTTTCTTT.

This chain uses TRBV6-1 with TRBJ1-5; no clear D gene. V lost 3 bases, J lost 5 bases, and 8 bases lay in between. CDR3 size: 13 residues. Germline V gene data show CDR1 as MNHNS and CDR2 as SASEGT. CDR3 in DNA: TGTGCCAGCAGTGATGGGAGGGATCAGCCCCAGCATTTT. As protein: CASSDGRDQPQHF.

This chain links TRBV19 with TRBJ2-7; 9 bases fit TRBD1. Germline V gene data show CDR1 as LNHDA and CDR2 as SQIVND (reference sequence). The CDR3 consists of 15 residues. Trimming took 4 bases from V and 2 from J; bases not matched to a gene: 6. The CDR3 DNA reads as TGTGCCAGTAGTAAAGACAGGGGGAGGACCTACGAGCAGTACTTC. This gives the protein CASSKDRGRTYEQYF.

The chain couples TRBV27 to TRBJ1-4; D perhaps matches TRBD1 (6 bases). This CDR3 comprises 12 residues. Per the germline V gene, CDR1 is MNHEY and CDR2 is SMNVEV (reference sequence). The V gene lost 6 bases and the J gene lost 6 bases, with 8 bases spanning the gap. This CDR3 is CASRHRDEKLFF. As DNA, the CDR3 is TGTGCCAGCAGACACAGGGATGAAAAACTGTTTTTT. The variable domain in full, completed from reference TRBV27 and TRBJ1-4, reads EAQVTQNPRYLITVTGKKLTVTCSQNMNHEYMSWYRQDPGLGLRQIYYSMNVEVTDKGDVPEGYKVSRKEKRNFPLILESPSPNQTSLYFCASRHRDEKLFFGSGTQLSVL.

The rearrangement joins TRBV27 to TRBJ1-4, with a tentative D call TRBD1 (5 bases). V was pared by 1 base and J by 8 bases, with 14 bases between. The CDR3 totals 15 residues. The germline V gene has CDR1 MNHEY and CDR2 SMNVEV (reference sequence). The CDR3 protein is CASSLWSNGGEKLFF. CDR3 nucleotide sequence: TGTGCCAGCAGTTTATGGTCGAACGGGGGAGAAAAACTGTTTTTT.

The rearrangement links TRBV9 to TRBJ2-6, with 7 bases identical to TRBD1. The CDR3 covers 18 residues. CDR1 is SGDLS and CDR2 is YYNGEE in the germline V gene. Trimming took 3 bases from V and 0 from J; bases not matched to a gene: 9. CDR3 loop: CASSGQGSGSSGANVLTF. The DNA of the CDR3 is TGTGCCAGCAGCGGACAGGGATCTGGGTCCTCTGGGGCCAACGTCCTGACTTTC.

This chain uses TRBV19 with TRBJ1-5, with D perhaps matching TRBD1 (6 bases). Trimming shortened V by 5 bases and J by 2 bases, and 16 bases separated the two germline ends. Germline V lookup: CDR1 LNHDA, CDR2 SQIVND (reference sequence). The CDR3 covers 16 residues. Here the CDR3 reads CASSGQWQLGNQPQHF. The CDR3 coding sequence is TGTGCCAGTAGTGGACAGTGGCAGTTGGGCAATCAGCCCCAGCATTTT.

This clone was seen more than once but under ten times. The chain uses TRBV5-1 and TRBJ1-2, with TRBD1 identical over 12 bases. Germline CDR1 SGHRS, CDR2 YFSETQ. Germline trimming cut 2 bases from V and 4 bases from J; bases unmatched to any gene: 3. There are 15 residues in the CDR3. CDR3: CASSLGTGGVYGYTF. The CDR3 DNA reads TGCGCCAGCAGCTTAGGGACAGGGGGCGTCTATGGCTACACCTTC.

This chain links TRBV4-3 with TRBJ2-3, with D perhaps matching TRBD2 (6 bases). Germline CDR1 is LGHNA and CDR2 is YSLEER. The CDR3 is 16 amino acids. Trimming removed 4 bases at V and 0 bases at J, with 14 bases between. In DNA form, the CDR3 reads TGCGCCAGCAGCCGAGGGGCGGGGACTAGCACAGATACGCAGTATTTT. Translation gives CASSRGAGTSTDTQYF.

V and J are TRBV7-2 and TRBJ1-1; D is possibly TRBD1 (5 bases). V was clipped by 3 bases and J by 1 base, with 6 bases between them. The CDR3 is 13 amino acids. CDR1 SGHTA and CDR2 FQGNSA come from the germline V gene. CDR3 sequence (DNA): TGTGCCAGCAGCTTCCAGGGGAACACTGAAGCTTTCTTT. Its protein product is CASSFQGNTEAFF.

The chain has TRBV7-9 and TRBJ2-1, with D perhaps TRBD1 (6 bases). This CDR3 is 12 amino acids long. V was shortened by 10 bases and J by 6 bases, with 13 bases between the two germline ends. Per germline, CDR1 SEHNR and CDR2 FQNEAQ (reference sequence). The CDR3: CATSDSFNEQFF. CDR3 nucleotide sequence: TGTGCCACGTCGGACAGTTTCAATGAGCAGTTCTTC. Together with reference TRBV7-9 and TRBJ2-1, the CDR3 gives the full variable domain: DTGVSQNPRHKITKRGQNVTFRCDPISEHNRLYWYRQTLGQGPEFLTYFQNEAQLEKSRLLSDRFSAERPKGSFSTLEIQRTEQGDSAMYLCATSDSFNEQFFGPGTRLTVL.

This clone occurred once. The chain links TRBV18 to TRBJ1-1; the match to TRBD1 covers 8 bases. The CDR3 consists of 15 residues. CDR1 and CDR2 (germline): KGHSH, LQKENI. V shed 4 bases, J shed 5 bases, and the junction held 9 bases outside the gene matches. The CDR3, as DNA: TGTGCCAGCTCACGCAACAGACAGGGGCGGACTGAAGCTTTCTTT. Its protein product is CASSRNRQGRTEAFF.

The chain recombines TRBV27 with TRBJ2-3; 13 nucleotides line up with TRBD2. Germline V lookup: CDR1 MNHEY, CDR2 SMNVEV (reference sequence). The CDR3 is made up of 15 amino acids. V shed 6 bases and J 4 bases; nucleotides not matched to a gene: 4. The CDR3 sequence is CASRKGLAGADTQYF. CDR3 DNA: TGTGCCAGCAGAAAAGGACTAGCGGGAGCAGATACGCAGTATTTT.

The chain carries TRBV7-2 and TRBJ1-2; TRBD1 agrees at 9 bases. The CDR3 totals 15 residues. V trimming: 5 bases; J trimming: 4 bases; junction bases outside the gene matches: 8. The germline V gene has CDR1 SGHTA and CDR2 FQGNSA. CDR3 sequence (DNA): TGTGCCAGCAGCCCAGAGGGACAGGGACTCTATGGCTACACCTTC. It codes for CASSPEGQGLYGYTF.

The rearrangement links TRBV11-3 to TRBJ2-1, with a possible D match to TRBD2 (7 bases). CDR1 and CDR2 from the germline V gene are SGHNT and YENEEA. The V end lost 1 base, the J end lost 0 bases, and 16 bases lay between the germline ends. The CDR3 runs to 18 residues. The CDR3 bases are TGTGCCAGCAGCTTAGGGCTCGGGGGCGGGGGCTCCTACAATGAGCAGTTCTTC. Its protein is CASSLGLGGGGSYNEQFF.

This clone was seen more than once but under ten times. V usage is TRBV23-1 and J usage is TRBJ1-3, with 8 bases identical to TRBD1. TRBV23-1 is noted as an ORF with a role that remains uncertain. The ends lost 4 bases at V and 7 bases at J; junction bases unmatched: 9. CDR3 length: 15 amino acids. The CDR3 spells CASSPQGGDPNTIYF. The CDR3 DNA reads TGCGCCAGCAGTCCACAGGGGGGGGACCCCAACACCATATATTTT.

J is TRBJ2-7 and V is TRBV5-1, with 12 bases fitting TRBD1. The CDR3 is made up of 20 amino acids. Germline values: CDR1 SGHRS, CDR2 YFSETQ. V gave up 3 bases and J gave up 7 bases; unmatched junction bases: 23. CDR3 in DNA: TGCGCCAGCAGCTCTCTGGAGGGACAGGGGGCCCCCAGAGTGCTACAGGAGCAGTACTTC. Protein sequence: CASSSLEGQGAPRVLQEQYF. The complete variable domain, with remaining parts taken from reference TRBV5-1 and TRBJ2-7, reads KAGVTQTPRYLIKTRGQQVTLSCSPISGHRSVSWYQQTPGQGLQFLFEYFSETQRNKGNFPGRFSGRQFSNSRSEMNVSTLELGDSALYLCASSSLEGQGAPRVLQEQYFGPGTRLTVT.

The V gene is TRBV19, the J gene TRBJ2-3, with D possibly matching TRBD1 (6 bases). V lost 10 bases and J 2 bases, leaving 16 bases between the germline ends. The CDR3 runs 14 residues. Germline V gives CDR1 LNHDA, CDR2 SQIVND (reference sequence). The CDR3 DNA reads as TGTGCCACCTCGGGACAATTAAACACAGATACGCAGTATTTT. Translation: CATSGQLNTDTQYF.

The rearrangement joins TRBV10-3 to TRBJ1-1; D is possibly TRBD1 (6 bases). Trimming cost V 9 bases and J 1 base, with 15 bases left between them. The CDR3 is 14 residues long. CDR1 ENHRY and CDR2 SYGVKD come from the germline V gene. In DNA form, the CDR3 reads TGTGCCATAAGTACTAACAGGGCGAACACTGAAGCTTTCTTT. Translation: CAISTNRANTEAFF.

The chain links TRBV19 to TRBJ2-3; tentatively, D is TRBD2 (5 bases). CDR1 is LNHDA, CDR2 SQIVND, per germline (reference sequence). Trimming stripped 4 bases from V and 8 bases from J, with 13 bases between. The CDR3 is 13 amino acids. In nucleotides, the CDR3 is TGTGCCAGTAGTACCCTGACGGCGGGTACGCAGTATTTT. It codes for CASSTLTAGTQYF.

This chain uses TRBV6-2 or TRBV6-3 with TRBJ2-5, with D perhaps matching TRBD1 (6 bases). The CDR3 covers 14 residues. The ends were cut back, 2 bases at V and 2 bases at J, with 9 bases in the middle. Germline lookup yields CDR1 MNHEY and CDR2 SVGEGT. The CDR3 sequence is CASSYVRGQETQYF. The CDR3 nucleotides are TGTGCCAGCAGTTACGTAAGGGGGCAAGAGACCCAGTACTTC.

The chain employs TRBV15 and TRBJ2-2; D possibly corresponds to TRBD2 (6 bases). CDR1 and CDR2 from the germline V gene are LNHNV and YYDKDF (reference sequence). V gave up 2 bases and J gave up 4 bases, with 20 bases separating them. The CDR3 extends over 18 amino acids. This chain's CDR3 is CATSRRPGSLEGTGELFF. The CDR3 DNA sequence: TGTGCCACCAGCAGAAGACCGGGATCCCTGGAGGGCACCGGGGAGCTGTTTTTT.

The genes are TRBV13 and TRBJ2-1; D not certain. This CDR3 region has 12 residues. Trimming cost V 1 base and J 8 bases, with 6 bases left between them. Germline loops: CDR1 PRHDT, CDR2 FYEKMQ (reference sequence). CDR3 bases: TGTGCCAGCAGCTTAGCCCAGGATGAGCAGTTCTTC. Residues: CASSLAQDEQFF.

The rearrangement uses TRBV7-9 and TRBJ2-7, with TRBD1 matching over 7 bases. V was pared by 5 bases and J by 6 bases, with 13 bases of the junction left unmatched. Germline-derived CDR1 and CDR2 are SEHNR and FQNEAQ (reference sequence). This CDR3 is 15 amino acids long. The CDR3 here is CASSVPGQNSLEQYF. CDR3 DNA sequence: TGTGCCAGCAGCGTACCGGGACAGAATAGCCTCGAGCAGTACTTC.

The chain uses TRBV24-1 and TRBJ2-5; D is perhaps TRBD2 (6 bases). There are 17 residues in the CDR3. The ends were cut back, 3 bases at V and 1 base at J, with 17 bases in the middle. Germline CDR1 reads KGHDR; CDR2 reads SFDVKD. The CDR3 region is CATSDAGLGGPQETQYF. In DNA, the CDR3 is TGTGCCACCAGTGATGCCGGCCTCGGGGGACCCCAAGAGACCCAGTACTTC.

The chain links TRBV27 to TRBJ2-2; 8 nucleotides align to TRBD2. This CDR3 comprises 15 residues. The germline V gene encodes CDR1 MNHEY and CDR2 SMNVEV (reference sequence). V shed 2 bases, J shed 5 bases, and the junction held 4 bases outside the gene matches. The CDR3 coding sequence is TGTGCCAGCAGTTTACGGGGGGGCGGAACCGGGGAGCTGTTTTTT. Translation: CASSLRGGGTGELFF.

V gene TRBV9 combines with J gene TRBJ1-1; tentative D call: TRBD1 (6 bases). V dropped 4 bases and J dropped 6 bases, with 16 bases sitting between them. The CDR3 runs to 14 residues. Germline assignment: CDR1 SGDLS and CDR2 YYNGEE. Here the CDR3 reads CASSLLTGNAEAFF. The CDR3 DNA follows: TGTGCCAGCAGCCTATTGACAGGAAACGCTGAAGCTTTCTTT. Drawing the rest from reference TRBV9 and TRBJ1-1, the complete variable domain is DSGVTQTPKHLITATGQRVTLRCSPRSGDLSVYWYQQSLDQGLQFLIQYYNGEERAKGNILERFSAQQFPDLHSELNLSSLELGDSALYFCASSLLTGNAEAFFGQGTRLTVV.

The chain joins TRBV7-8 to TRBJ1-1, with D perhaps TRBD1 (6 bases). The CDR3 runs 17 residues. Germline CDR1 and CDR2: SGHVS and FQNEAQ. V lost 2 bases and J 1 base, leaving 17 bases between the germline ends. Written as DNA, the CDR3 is TGTGCCAGCAGCTTAAGGGGGGGGAGGGGCCGGAACACTGAAGCTTTCTTT. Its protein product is CASSLRGGRGRNTEAFF.